This T cell receptor beta chain was obtained from a study of cytomegalovirus exposure and HLA in healthy donors. PCR employed 60 Vbeta and 13 Jbeta primers. The assay was immunoSEQ multiplex PCR, and TCRdb's table has in-frame clones only and misses some. Of roughly 110,000 clones listed, 79% were seen once; the top ten hold around 3%. V shed 0 bases and J 8 bases; nucleotides not matched to a gene: 8. Germline values: CDR1 SGHNT, CDR2 YYREEE (reference sequence). This CDR3 is 16 amino acids long. The rearrangement joins TRBV5-4 to TRBJ2-1; 10 bases match TRBD2. Sequences were obtained from PBMCs. The TCR was taken from a woman younger than 35 in good health and CMV-seropositive. As DNA, the CDR3 is TGTGCCAGCAGCTTGGGGGCTAGCGGGAGTGGCTATGAGCAGTTCTTC. Its translation is CASSLGASGSGYEQFF.